The T cell receptor (beta chain) described here comes from a study of blood T cell repertoires in COVID-19. The V segment lost 0 bases and the J segment 2 bases; nucleotides outside the gene matches: 1. The CDR3 is 15 residues long. Per the germline V gene, CDR1 is MDHEN and CDR2 is SYDVKM. Study members were between about 18 and 89 years old and lived in 20 to 30 US regions. Participants had their cohort set by participant-reported clinical history. Source study methods: Amplification with reference gene primers provided the estimates of nucleated cell counts. Profiled with immunoSEQ multiplex PCR; TCRdb holds only in-frame clones, not every one. V and J calls plus clone size are reproduced from that table; the DNA served to infer D and trimming. The sample carries about 180,000 clones, roughly 82% recorded once.

Sequencing used PBMCs or T cells enriched from blood (not recorded which). The origin of this receptor is a woman aged 30 to 39 who had recovered from COVID-19. This chain uses TRBV28 with TRBJ2-7; 10 nucleotides agree with TRBD1. In DNA, the CDR3 is TGTGCCAGCAGTTTATGGGGACAGGGGACCTACGAGCAGTACTTC. Protein: CASSLWGQGTYEQYF.